The source of this T cell receptor (beta chain) is a study of OX40 agonist ivuxolimab in advanced cancers. About the full investigation: Ivuxolimab was an agonistic, fully human IgG2 monoclonal antibody directed against OX40 (CD134), a costimulatory receptor. Prior anti-PD-1, anti-PD-L1 or anti-CTLA-4 therapy was permitted, and checkpoint inhibitors had been received by less than 45% of dose-escalation patients. Of the roughly 52 dose-escalation patients, hepatocellular carcinoma was present in approximately 20, melanoma in around 15, renal cell carcinoma in 9 and head and neck cancer in 9. The point of sequencing TCRbeta in the periphery was to test whether ivuxolimab changed TCR sequence diversity and drove clonal T-cell expansion. Partial responses were achieved by three dose-escalation patients, of whom one had hepatocellular carcinoma and two had cutaneous melanoma. The paper describes the monotherapy dose-escalation part (N = 52 patients) of the phase I trial of ivuxolimab. In the dose-escalation cohort, approximately 82% of patients were male, and the mean age was approximately 60 years, with a range of about 23 to 90. Intravenous ivuxolimab was administered to patients every 2 weeks at six dose levels: 0.01, 0.1, 0.3, 1.5, 3 and 10 mg/kg. The research as a whole found: The antigen specificity of the peripheral T cells that underwent clonal expansion was not determined. On average, CD8+ T cells showed more expanded clones than CD4+ T cells after ivuxolimab. Partial responders in the 0.1-3.0 mg/kg groups had among the lowest normalized peripheral clonal expansion, especially among CD8+ T cells. At doses from 0.1 to 3.0 mg/kg, clonal expansion was seen in both CD4+ and CD8+ blood T cells between baseline and week 6. Low levels of normalized T-cell clonal expansion were also shown by some nonresponding patients.

CDR1 SGHRS and CDR2 YFSETQ were looked up in the germline V gene. V is trimmed back by 4 bases and J by 0 bases, and the junction contains 7 bases that no gene match accounts for. The CDR3 contains 16 residues, cysteine and phenylalanine counted. The only DNA kept is the CDR3, 48 bases in frame from the first base. The trial excluded patients who had a history of autoimmune disease or were on systemic immunosuppression. In every dose cohort, peripheral blood was drawn for TCR sequencing at baseline, cycle 4 day 1, and cycle 7 day 1. The samples were taken from a phase I, first-in-human, multicenter, open-label dose-escalation trial of ivuxolimab. Adults with locally advanced or metastatic melanoma, renal cell, hepatocellular, or head and neck squamous cell carcinoma were enrolled in the trial. Before TCR sequencing, CD4+ T cells and CD8+ T cells were sorted from peripheral blood as separate populations.

Genomic DNA was extracted from sorted cells for sequencing of the TCRbeta CDR3 region. The immunoSEQ Assay was used to sequence the TCRbeta CDR3 regions. This is the immuneACCESS table as TCRdb keeps it, with only in-frame sequences that have V and J called. A part of the clones is gone; compared with another copy, unresolved V genes explain less than half, and the rest is unexplained. In this sample the table shows tens of thousands of clones, 92% of which occur a single time. Jointly, the top ten make up roughly 0.5% of the sample. Regarding this clone: Its antigen is unknown. No much larger clone is present one base from it, and per-base qualities are unavailable.

Sequencing used CD4+ or CD8+ T cells sorted from blood, obtained in a trial of the OX40 agonist ivuxolimab. The origin of this receptor is an adult with an advanced solid tumor such as melanoma, head and neck, liver or kidney cancer. The sequence is built from TRBV5-1 and TRBJ1-2; 9 of the junction bases match TRBD1. The DNA sequence is as follows: TGCGCCAGCAGCGAGGACAGGGGCTGGGCTAACTATGGCTACACCTTC. It translates as CASSEDRGWANYGYTF.